What follows are 7 T cell receptor beta chains derived from one specimen sequenced in a study of cytomegalovirus exposure and HLA in healthy donors. PCR primers comprised 60 Vbeta and 13 Jbeta primers. Libraries were prepared by immunoSEQ multiplex PCR; TCRdb keeps only in-frame clonotypes and omits some of them. In the table there are 75,000 to 85,000 clones, over 60% of which are singletons. Specimen: PBMCs. The receptors come from a male donor in good health and CMV-seronegative.

J is TRBJ2-1 and V is TRBV4-1, with D maybe TRBD2 (6 bases). In germline, CDR1 is MGHRA, CDR2 YSYEKL. This CDR3 is built from 14 residues. The ends were cut back, 4 bases at V and 6 bases at J, with 13 bases in the middle. The CDR3 DNA is TGCGCCAGCAGCCTTAAGGAGGGCCTCAATGAGCAGTTCTTC. Its translation: CASSLKEGLNEQFF.

This clone occurred a few times. This rearrangement joins TRBV4-1 to TRBJ1-5; 9 bases agree with TRBD1. CDR3 length: 18 residues. CDR1 and CDR2 (germline): MGHRA, YSYEKL. With 4 bases clipped from V and 0 bases from J, the junction kept 10 bases outside the gene matches. CDR3 nucleotide sequence: TGCGCCAGCAGCCCCTCCGGACAGGGGAAATATAGCAATCAGCCCCAGCATTTT. Translating gives CASSPSGQGKYSNQPQHF.

V is TRBV5-6 and J is TRBJ1-6, with D possibly being TRBD1 (5 bases). Germline lookup yields CDR1 SGHDT and CDR2 YYEEEE. The germline V and J ends were trimmed by 0 bases and 10 bases, with 8 bases remaining between them. The CDR3 consists of 13 residues. DNA of the CDR3: TGTGCCAGCAGCTTGGAGCGGGGCTCACCCCTCCACTTT. Its translation: CASSLERGSPLHF.

The chain recombines TRBV2 with TRBJ1-2; 7 bases are shared with TRBD1. This CDR3 is 17 amino acids long. J was trimmed by 0 bases and V by 3 bases; bases with no gene match: 10. Germline lookup yields CDR1 SNHLY and CDR2 FYNNEI. The CDR3 DNA reads as TGTGCCAGCAGTGATTTCGTCCTCGGACAGGCTAACTATGGCTACACCTTC. Residues: CASSDFVLGQANYGYTF.

This clone was seen a single time. One end of the junction fails to match germline, which may point to a read error. The rearrangement uses TRBV7-2 and TRBJ1-5, with D unresolved. This CDR3 has 15 amino acids. Germline CDR1 is SGHTA and CDR2 is FQGNSA. The CDR3 sequence is CASSVQLRGHQPQNF. The CDR3 nucleotides read TGTGCCAGCAGCGTCCAGCTAAGAGGGCATCAGCCCCAGAATTTT.

The sample holds one count of this clone. This chain uses TRBV2 with TRBJ2-1; D call uncertain. Germline CDR1 is SNHLY and CDR2 is FYNNEI. Deletions cut 5 bases from V and 6 bases from J, with 11 bases between. The CDR3 covers 13 residues. The CDR3 nucleotides read TGTGCCAGCAGTCTGTCACTCCCCAATGAGCAGTTCTTC. The encoded protein is CASSLSLPNEQFF.

The rearrangement joins TRBV9 to TRBJ1-5, with D possibly being TRBD1 (6 bases). Deletions cut 10 bases from V and 10 bases from J, with 27 bases between. Germline-derived CDR1 and CDR2 are SGDLS and YYNGEE. The CDR3 covers 15 residues. Written as DNA, the CDR3 is TGTGCCGGGCCGGGAGGGGGGCCGATGCGGGGTCCCCAGCATTTT. Its translation: CAGPGGGPMRGPQHF.